These 3 T cell receptor beta chains were sequenced from one sample in a study of blood T cell repertoires in COVID-19. Only in-frame clones appear in the TCRdb table, and some are missing; sequencing was by immunoSEQ multiplex PCR. Of approximately 300,000 clones in the sample, roughly 89% were seen once. The material sequenced was PBMCs or T cells enriched from blood (not recorded which). The receptor source for this set is a woman aged 18-29 years with acute COVID-19.

This clone was seen a single time. The chain has TRBV28 and TRBJ2-7; maybe TRBD2 (6 bases). The germline V and J ends were trimmed by 6 bases and 1 base, with 10 bases remaining between them. The CDR3 totals 13 residues. Germline V gene sequence: CDR1 MDHEN, CDR2 SYDVKM. The CDR3 DNA is TGTGCCAGCAGCCGGCGGGGTTCCTACGAGCAGTACTTC. Translating it yields CASSRRGSYEQYF.

V usage is TRBV28 and J usage is TRBJ1-2; 10 nucleotides align to TRBD1. The CDR3 runs 14 residues. CDR1 MDHEN and CDR2 SYDVKM come from the germline V gene. J gave up 8 bases and V 6 bases, and 9 bases lay outside the gene matches. CDR3 in amino acids: CASSPDRGPQGYTF. CDR3 coding DNA: TGTGCCAGCAGCCCCGACAGGGGGCCTCAAGGCTACACCTTC.

The genes are TRBV18 and TRBJ2-1, with a weak D call TRBD2 (6 bases). The CDR3 consists of 17 residues. Between the trimmed V and J ends, which lost 2 bases and 2 bases, there was a span of 16 bases. Germline assignment: CDR1 KGHSH and CDR2 LQKENI. The CDR3 loop reads CASSPALSGSPYNEQFF. The CDR3 nucleotides are TGTGCCAGCTCACCAGCCTTGTCCGGGAGTCCCTACAATGAGCAGTTCTTC.